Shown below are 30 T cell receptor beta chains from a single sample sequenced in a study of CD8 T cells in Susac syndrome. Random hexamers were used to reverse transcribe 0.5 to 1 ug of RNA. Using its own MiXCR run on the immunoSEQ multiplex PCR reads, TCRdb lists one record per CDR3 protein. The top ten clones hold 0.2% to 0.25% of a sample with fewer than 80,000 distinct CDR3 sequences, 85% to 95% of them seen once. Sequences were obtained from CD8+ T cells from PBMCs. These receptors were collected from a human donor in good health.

DNA of the CDR3: TGTGCCAGCAGCTTATCGGGGGTAAGCTCCTACGAGCAGTACTTC. Its protein product is CASSLSGVSSYEQYF. V and J are TRBV7-9 and TRBJ2-7; tentatively, D is TRBD2 (6 bases). Trimming left V 2 bases short and J 0 bases short, with 11 bases between. This CDR3 contains 15 residues. Germline CDR1 and CDR2: SEHNR and FQNEAQ (reference sequence).

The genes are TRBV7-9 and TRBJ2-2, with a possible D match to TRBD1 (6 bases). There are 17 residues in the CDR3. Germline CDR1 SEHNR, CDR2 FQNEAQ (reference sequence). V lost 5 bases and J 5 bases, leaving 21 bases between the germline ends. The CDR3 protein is CASSPPGHLRSTGELFF. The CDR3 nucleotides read TGTGCCAGCAGCCCGCCGGGACACCTCAGATCAACCGGGGAGCTGTTTTTT.

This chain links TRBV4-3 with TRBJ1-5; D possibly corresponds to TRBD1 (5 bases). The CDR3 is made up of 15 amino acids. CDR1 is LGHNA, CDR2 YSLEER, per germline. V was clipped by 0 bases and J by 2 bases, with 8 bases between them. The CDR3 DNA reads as TGCGCCAGCAGCCAAGACAGGGCGGGCAATCAGCCCCAGCATTTT. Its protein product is CASSQDRAGNQPQHF.

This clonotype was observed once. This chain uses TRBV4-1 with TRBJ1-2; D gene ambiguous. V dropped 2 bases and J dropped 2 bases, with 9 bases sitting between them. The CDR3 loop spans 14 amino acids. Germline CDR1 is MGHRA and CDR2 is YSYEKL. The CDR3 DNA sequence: TGCGCCAGCAGCCAATTACACAGCAACTATGGCTACACCTTC. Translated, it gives CASSQLHSNYGYTF.

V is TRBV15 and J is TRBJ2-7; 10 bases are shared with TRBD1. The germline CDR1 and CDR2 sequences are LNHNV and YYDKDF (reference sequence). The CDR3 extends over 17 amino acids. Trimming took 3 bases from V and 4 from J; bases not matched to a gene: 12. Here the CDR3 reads CATSSKPTGTGDYEQYF. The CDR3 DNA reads TGTGCCACCAGCAGCAAACCAACGGGGACAGGGGATTACGAGCAGTACTTC.

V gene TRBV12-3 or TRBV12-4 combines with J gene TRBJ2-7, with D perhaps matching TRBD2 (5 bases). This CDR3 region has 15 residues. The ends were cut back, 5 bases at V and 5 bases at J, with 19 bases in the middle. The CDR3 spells CASSTLGRRGNEQYF. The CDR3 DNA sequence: TGTGCCAGCAGTACCCTTGGACGGAGAGGGAACGAGCAGTACTTC.

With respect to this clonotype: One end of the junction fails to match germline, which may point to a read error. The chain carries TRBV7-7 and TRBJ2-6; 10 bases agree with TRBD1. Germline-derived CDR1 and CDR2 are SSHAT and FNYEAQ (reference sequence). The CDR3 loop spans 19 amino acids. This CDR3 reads CASSLGPGQGLTGANVLTF. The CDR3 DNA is TGTGCTAGCAGCTTAGGGCCGGGACAGGGGTTAACTGGGGCCAACGTCCTGACTTTC.

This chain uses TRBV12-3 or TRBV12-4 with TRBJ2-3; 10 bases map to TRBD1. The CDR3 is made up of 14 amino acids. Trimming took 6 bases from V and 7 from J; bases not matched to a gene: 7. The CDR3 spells CASRPGQGLNTQYF. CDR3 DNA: TGTGCCAGCAGGCCGGGACAGGGGCTAAATACGCAGTATTTT.

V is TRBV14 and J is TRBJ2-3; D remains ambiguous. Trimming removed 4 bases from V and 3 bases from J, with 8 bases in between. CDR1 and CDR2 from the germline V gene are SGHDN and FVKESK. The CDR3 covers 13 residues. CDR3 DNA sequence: TGTGCCAGCAGCCCCTTCCAAACAGATACGCAGTATTTT. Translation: CASSPFQTDTQYF.

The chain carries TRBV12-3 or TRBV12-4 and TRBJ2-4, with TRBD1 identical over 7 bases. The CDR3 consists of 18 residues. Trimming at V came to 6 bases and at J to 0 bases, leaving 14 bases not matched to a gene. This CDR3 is CASSYLGDSRPAKNIQYF. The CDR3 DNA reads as TGTGCCAGCAGCTATCTAGGGGACAGTCGTCCAGCCAAAAACATTCAGTACTTC.

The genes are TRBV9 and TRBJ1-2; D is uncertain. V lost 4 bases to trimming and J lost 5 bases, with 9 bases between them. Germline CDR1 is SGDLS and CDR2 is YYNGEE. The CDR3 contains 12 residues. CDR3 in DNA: TGTGCCAGCAGCCTGACAAGATATGGCTACACCTTC. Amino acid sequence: CASSLTRYGYTF.

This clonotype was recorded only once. CDR3 nucleotides: TGCGCCAGCAGCCAGACAGGCAATGAGCAGTTCTTC. This sequence encodes CASSQTGNEQFF. The rearrangement links TRBV5-1 to TRBJ2-1, with a tentative D call TRBD1 (6 bases). Trimming removed 4 bases at V and 6 bases at J, with 8 bases between. This CDR3 has 12 residues. CDR1 and CDR2 (germline): SGHRS, YFSETQ.

CDR3 coding DNA: TGTGCCAGCAGCTTAAGTCAGGGGAACACCGGGGAGCTGTTTTTT. This gives the protein CASSLSQGNTGELFF. The genes are TRBV7-8 and TRBJ2-2; a possible D gene is TRBD1 (5 bases). CDR3 length: 15 amino acids. Germline V gives CDR1 SGHVS, CDR2 FQNEAQ. The V gene lost 2 bases and the J gene lost 1 base, with 8 bases spanning the gap. Drawing the rest from reference TRBV7-8 and TRBJ2-2, the complete variable domain is GAGVSQSPRYKVAKRGQDVALRCDPISGHVSLFWYQQALGQGPEFLTYFQNEAQLDKSGLPSDRFFAERPEGSVSTLKIQRTQQEDSAVYLCASSLSQGNTGELFFGEGSRLTVL.

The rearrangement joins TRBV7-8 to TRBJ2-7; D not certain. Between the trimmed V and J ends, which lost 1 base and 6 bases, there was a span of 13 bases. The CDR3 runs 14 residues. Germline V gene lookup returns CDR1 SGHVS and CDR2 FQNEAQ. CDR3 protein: CASSLEGNLREQYV. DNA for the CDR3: TGTGCCAGCAGCTTAGAAGGTAATTTACGCGAGCAGTACGTC.

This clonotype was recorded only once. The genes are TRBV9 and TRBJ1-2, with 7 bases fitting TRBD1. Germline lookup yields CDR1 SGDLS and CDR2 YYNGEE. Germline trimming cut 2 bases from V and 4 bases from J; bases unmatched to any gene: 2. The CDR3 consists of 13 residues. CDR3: CASSVGDSYGYTF. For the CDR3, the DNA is TGTGCCAGCAGCGTCGGGGACAGCTATGGCTACACCTTC.

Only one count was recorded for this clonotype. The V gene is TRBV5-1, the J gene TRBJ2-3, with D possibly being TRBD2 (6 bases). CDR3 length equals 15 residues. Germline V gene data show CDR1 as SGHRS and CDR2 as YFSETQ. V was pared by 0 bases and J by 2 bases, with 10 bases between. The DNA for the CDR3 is TGCGCCAGCAGCTTGGTGCGGGGCTACACAGATACGCAGTATTTT. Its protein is CASSLVRGYTDTQYF.

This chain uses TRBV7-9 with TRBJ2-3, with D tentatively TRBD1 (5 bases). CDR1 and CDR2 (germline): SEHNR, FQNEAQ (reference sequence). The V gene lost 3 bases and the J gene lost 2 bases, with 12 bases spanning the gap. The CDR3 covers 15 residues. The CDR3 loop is CASSFGAGSTDTQYF. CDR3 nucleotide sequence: TGTGCCAGCAGCTTTGGAGCAGGGTCCACAGATACGCAGTATTTT. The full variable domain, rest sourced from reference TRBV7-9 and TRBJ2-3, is DTGVSQNPRHKITKRGQNVTFRCDPISEHNRLYWYRQTLGQGPEFLTYFQNEAQLEKSRLLSDRFSAERPKGSFSTLEIQRTEQGDSAMYLCASSFGAGSTDTQYFGPGTRLTVL.

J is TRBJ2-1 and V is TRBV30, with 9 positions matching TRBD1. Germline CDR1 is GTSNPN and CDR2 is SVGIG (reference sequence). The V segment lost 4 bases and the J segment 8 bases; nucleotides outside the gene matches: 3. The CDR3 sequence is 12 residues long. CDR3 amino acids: CAWKGQGDEQFF. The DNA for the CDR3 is TGTGCCTGGAAGGGACAGGGTGATGAGCAGTTCTTC.

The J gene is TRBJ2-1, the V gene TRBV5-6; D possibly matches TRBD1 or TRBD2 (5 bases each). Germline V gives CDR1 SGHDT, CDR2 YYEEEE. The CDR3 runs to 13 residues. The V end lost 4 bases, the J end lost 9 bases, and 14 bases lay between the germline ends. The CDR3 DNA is TGTGCCAGCAGCCCCCGGGGACCCACTGAGCAGTTCTTC. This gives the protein CASSPRGPTEQFF.

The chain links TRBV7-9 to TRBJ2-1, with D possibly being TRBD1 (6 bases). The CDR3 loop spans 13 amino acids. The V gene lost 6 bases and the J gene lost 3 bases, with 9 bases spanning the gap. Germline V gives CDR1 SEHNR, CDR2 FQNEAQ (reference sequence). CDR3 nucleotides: TGTGCCAGCAGTGAGGGGGACTACAATGAGCAGTTCTTC. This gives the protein CASSEGDYNEQFF.

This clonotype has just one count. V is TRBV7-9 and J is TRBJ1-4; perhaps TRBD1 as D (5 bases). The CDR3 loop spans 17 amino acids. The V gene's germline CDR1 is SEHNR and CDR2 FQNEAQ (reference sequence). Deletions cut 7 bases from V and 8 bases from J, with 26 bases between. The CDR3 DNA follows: TGTGCCAGCACCCTTACCGCTAAGGGGCGACTGGGGGAAAAACTGTTTTTT. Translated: CASTLTAKGRLGEKLFF.

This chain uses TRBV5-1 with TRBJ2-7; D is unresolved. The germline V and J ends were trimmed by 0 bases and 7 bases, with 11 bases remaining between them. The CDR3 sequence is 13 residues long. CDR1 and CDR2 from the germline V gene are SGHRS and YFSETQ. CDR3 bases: TGCGCCAGCAGCTTGGACCCCCGTAGAGAGCAGTACGTC. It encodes CASSLDPRREQYV.

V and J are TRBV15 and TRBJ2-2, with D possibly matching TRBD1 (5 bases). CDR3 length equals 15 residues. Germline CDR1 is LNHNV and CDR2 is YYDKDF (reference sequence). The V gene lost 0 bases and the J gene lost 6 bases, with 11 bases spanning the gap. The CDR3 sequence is CATSRERTPPGELFF. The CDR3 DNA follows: TGTGCCACCAGCAGAGAGCGGACACCTCCCGGGGAGCTGTTTTTT.

CDR3 DNA sequence: TGTGCCAGCAGTGAACTTGTCACCCAGTACTTC. It encodes CASSELVTQYF. The chain has TRBV25-1 and TRBJ2-5; no firm D call. Germline CDR1 and CDR2: MGHDK and SYGVNS. This CDR3 is built from 11 residues. The ends were cut back, 2 bases at V and 8 bases at J, with 6 bases in the middle.

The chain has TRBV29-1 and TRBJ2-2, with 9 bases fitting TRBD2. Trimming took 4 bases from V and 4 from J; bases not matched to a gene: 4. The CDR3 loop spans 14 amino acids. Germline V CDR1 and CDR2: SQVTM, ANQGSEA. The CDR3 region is CSVVAGDLTGELFF. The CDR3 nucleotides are TGCAGCGTTGTAGCGGGGGACCTCACCGGGGAGCTGTTTTTT.

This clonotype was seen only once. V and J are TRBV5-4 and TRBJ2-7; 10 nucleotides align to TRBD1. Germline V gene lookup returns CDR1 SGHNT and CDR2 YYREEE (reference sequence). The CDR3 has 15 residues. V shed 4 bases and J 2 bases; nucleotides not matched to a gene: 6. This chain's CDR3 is CASSQDRGYTYEQYF. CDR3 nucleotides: TGTGCCAGCAGCCAGGACAGGGGGTACACCTACGAGCAGTACTTC. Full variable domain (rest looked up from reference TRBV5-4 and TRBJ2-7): ETGVTQSPTHLIKTRGQQVTLRCSSQSGHNTVSWYQQALGQGPQFIFQYYREEENGRGNFPPRFSGLQFPNYSSELNVNALELDDSALYLCASSQDRGYTYEQYFGPGTRLTVT.

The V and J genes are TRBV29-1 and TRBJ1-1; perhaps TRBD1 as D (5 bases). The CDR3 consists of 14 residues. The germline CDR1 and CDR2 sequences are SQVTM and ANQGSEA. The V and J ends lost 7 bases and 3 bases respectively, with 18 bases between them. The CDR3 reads CSARGGEVDTEAFF. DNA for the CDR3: TGCAGCGCCCGAGGAGGGGAAGTTGACACTGAAGCTTTCTTT. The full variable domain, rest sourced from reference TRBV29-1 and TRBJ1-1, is SAVISQKPSRDICQRGTSLTIQCQVDSQVTMMFWYRQQPGQSLTLIATANQGSEATYESGFVIDKFPISRPNLTFSTLTVSNMSPEDSSIYLCSARGGEVDTEAFFGQGTRLTVV.

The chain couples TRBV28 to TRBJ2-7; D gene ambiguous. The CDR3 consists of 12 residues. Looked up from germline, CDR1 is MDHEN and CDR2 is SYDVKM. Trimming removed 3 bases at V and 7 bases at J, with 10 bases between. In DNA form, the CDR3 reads TGTGCCAGCAGTTTCTCGCTGGATGAGCAGTACTTC. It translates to CASSFSLDEQYF.

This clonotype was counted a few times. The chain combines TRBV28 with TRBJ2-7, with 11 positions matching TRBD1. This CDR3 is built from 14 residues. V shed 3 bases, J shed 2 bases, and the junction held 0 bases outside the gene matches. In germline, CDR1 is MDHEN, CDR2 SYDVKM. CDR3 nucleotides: TGTGCCAGCAGTTTGGACAGGGGGCCCTACGAGCAGTACGTC. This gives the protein CASSLDRGPYEQYV.

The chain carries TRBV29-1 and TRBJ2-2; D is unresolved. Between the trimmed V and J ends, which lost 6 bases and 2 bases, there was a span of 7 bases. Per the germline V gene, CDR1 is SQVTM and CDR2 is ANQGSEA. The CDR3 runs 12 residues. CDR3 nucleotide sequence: TGCAGCGTCGTTACAAACACCGGGGAGCTGTTTTTT. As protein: CSVVTNTGELFF.